One and the same sample provided the 18 T cell receptor beta chains below, sequenced in a study of cytomegalovirus exposure and HLA in healthy donors. 60 Vbeta and 13 Jbeta primers were used in PCR. Repertoires were generated with immunoSEQ multiplex PCR, while TCRdb's copy carries only in-frame clones and drops some. The table has 95,000 to 150,000 clones, around three quarters seen once. Sequencing was performed on PBMCs. These receptor sequences come from a man younger than 40 in good health and CMV-seropositive.

This clone was seen once. The rearrangement uses TRBV6-1 and TRBJ2-5; 9 bases align to TRBD2. Losses at the gene ends were 6 bases for V and 6 bases for J; bases not matched to a gene: 11. Germline lookup yields CDR1 MNHNS and CDR2 SASEGT. CDR3 size: 15 residues. The CDR3 DNA is TGTGCCAGCAGGCAAACCATAGCGGGGGCGAAGACCCAGTACTTC. It is translated as CASRQTIAGAKTQYF.

As concerns this clone: It is unclear where the CDR3 begins or ends on the DNA, so no DNA is shown, and the CDR3 is as TCRdb lists it. This chain uses TRBV6-5 with TRBJ1-6. The V gene's germline CDR1 is MNHEY and CDR2 SVGAGI. The CDR3 spans 15 residues, counting both ends. CDR3 residues: CASSFGAGYNSPLHF.

This clone was recorded once. V and J are TRBV11-2 and TRBJ2-7, with TRBD1 as a possible D gene (5 bases). CDR1 is SGHAT, CDR2 FQNNGV, per germline. CDR3 size: 14 residues. Trimming removed 3 bases from V and 4 bases from J, with 13 bases in between. The CDR3 spells CASSLGRVIYEQYF. CDR3 in DNA: TGTGCCAGCAGCTTGGGCAGGGTAATTTACGAGCAGTACTTC. Variable domain in full (rest from reference TRBV11-2 and TRBJ2-7): EAGVAQSPRYKIIEKRQSVAFWCNPISGHATLYWYQQILGQGPKLLIQFQNNGVVDDSQLPKDRFSAERLKGVDSTLKIQPAKLEDSAVYLCASSLGRVIYEQYFGPGTRLTVT.

This chain links TRBV25-1 with TRBJ2-7; D is ambiguous. Germline V gene sequence: CDR1 MGHDK, CDR2 SYGVNS. The ends were cut back, 1 base at V and 2 bases at J, with 12 bases in the middle. CDR3 length: 15 amino acids. Written as DNA, the CDR3 is TGTGCCAGCAGTGAATCGCACGGCGGCCCCTACGAGCAGTACTTC. This gives the protein CASSESHGGPYEQYF.

This chain joins TRBV27 and TRBJ2-6; the D is unclear. The CDR3 has 16 amino acids. V was cut by 1 base and J by 0 bases, with 7 bases left in between. Per germline, CDR1 MNHEY and CDR2 SMNVEV (reference sequence). The CDR3 DNA reads as TGTGCCAGCAGTTTATTGGGCACCTCTGGGGCCAACGTCCTGACTTTC. Encoded protein: CASSLLGTSGANVLTF.

The chain carries TRBV2 and TRBJ1-5; the D gene is possibly TRBD1 (5 bases). Germline CDR1 SNHLY, CDR2 FYNNEI. This CDR3 spans 15 amino acids. Trimming shortened V by 11 bases and J by 0 bases, and 17 bases separated the two germline ends. The CDR3 spells CASRETEYSNQPQHF. CDR3 DNA sequence: TGTGCCTCTAGAGAGACAGAATATAGCAATCAGCCCCAGCATTTT.

The chain uses TRBV6-5 and TRBJ1-1, with a weak D call TRBD1 (5 bases). CDR1 is MNHEY and CDR2 is SVGAGI in the germline V gene. The length of the CDR3 is 16 residues. Trimming left V 0 bases short and J 4 bases short, with 15 bases between. The DNA for the CDR3 is TGTGCCAGCAGTTACTCGTCGGGTTCGGGGGGCACTGAAGCTTTCTTT. It is translated as CASSYSSGSGGTEAFF.

V usage is TRBV6-5 and J usage is TRBJ1-2, with D possibly matching TRBD1 (5 bases). Germline CDR1 MNHEY, CDR2 SVGAGI. This CDR3 is 15 amino acids long. Trimming took off 2 bases at V and 2 bases at J, with 12 bases between the two ends. The CDR3 nucleotides read TGTGCCAGCAGTTACGGGGGGTGGGAGAACTATGGCTACACCTTC. Amino acids: CASSYGGWENYGYTF.

A single count supports this clone. This rearrangement joins TRBV12-5 to TRBJ1-4; the match to TRBD1 covers 9 bases. The V gene's germline CDR1 is LGHNT and CDR2 FRNRAP. This CDR3 comprises 18 residues. Trimming cost V 1 base and J 1 base; bases outside gene matches: 7. CDR3 region: CASGLALVGQGTNEKLFF. In nucleotides, the CDR3 is TGTGCTAGTGGTTTGGCCCTAGTGGGACAGGGAACTAATGAAAAACTGTTTTTT.

The CDR3 reads CASGRQPQHF. In nucleotides, the CDR3 is TGTGCCAGTGGGAGGCAGCCCCAGCATTTT. The gene calls are TRBV19 and TRBJ1-5; D gene unclear. V lost 8 bases and J lost 7, with 6 bases in between. Germline CDR1 is LNHDA and CDR2 is SQIVND (reference sequence). The CDR3 is 10 amino acids.

The chain recombines TRBV2 with TRBJ2-7; 7 bases align to TRBD1. CDR1 and CDR2 (germline): SNHLY, FYNNEI. The V and J ends lost 6 bases and 2 bases, in that order; junction bases with no gene match: 7. This CDR3 is built from 14 residues. The CDR3 nucleotides read TGTGCCAGCAGGGAGGACAGGTCCGCCTACGAGCAGTACTTC. Translated: CASREDRSAYEQYF.

The chain recombines TRBV7-3 with TRBJ2-1; 7 bases map to TRBD1. The CDR3 totals 11 residues. In germline, CDR1 is SGHTA, CDR2 FQGTGA. Trimming at V came to 2 bases and at J to 15 bases, leaving 4 bases not matched to a gene. CDR3 protein: CASSLVGQLFF. In DNA, the CDR3 is TGTGCCAGCAGCTTAGTGGGACAGTTGTTCTTC.

This clone was picked up a small number of times. The chain combines TRBV5-8 with TRBJ2-1; TRBD2 is a possible D gene (6 bases). The ends were cut back, 0 bases at V and 9 bases at J, with 13 bases in the middle. CDR1 SGHTS and CDR2 YDEGEE come from the germline V gene. The CDR3 totals 14 residues. CDR3 sequence: CASSLAGGASEQFF. The CDR3 coding sequence is TGTGCCAGCAGCTTGGCCGGAGGGGCCTCTGAGCAGTTCTTC.

The rearrangement uses TRBV5-1 and TRBJ2-5; possible D gene TRBD1, 5 bases. This CDR3 contains 15 residues. V lost 4 bases and J lost 1, with 14 bases in between. Per the germline V gene, CDR1 is SGHRS and CDR2 is YFSETQ. CDR3 sequence reads: CASSQEQAPQETQYF. The DNA for the CDR3 is TGCGCCAGCAGCCAGGAACAGGCCCCCCAAGAGACCCAGTACTTC.

CDR3 bases: TGTGCCAGCACCTCCAGACTAGCGGAGACGGTCAATGAGCAGTTCTTC. Translating gives CASTSRLAETVNEQFF. The J gene is TRBJ2-1, the V gene TRBV27, with 9 bases identical to TRBD2. The CDR3 covers 16 residues. Germline V lookup: CDR1 MNHEY, CDR2 SMNVEV (reference sequence). The trim removed 7 bases at V and 6 bases at J, leaving 13 bases unmatched.

This clone was detected only a few times. The chain has TRBV7-9 and TRBJ2-6, with no clear D. The CDR3 sequence is 18 residues long. V lost 5 bases, J lost 0 bases, and 17 bases lay in between. Germline V gene sequence: CDR1 SEHNR, CDR2 FQNEAQ (reference sequence). CDR3 amino acids: CASSPRGAVLSGANVLTF. The CDR3 DNA follows: TGTGCCAGCAGCCCGCGCGGCGCCGTACTCTCTGGGGCCAACGTCCTGACTTTC.

The chain combines TRBV13 with TRBJ2-7; 9 bases fit TRBD1. The V and J ends lost 5 bases and 3 bases, in that order; junction bases with no gene match: 8. Germline loops: CDR1 PRHDT, CDR2 FYEKMQ (reference sequence). This CDR3 region has 15 residues. The CDR3 DNA sequence: TGTGCCAGCAGCCCTCCGAGGGACAGGGTCTACGAGCAGTACTTC. The encoded protein is CASSPPRDRVYEQYF.

This rearrangement joins TRBV5-1 to TRBJ1-4, with D perhaps TRBD1 (5 bases). The V and J ends lost 0 bases and 0 bases respectively, with 9 bases between them. Germline CDR1 and CDR2: SGHRS and YFSETQ. The CDR3 has 16 residues. The CDR3 reads CASSLEAGTTNEKLFF. CDR3 coding DNA: TGCGCCAGCAGCTTGGAGGCAGGGACAACTAATGAAAAACTGTTTTTT.